The 17 T cell receptor beta chains presented below share a single source sample, sequenced in a study of T cells in Graves' hyperthyroidism and ophthalmopathy. There were TCR beta CDR3 regions amplified from RNA transcripts. Using the HTBI primer set, a first-round RT-PCR was run on the TCR CDR3. TCRdb processed the multiplex PCR reads anew with MiXCR; each CDR3 protein has one entry. This repertoire shows more than 300,000 distinct CDR3 sequences, approximately 13% found once; its top ten account for around 24%. Sequences were obtained from blood. The receptors were sampled from a woman aged 30 to 39 with Graves' hyperthyroidism.

This clonotype was seen repeatedly, ten times or more. V usage is TRBV12-3 or TRBV12-4 and J usage is TRBJ1-1; maybe TRBD1 (5 bases). The CDR3 runs to 16 residues. Trimming shortened V by 6 bases and J by 1 base, and 18 bases separated the two germline ends. CDR3 protein: CASRTSRGPRNTEAFF. As DNA, the CDR3 is TGTGCCAGCAGGACTTCAAGGGGACCCCGGAACACTGAAGCTTTCTTT.

Here the CDR3 reads CASRVGGANVLTF. The DNA for the CDR3 is TGTGCCAGCAGGGTTGGTGGGGCCAACGTCCTGACTTTC. The chain recombines TRBV6-1 with TRBJ2-6; D is uncertain. CDR3 size: 13 residues. V was trimmed by 6 bases and J by 3 bases, leaving 6 bases between them. Germline-derived CDR1 and CDR2 are MNHNS and SASEGT.

The chain couples TRBV2 to TRBJ1-1; unclear D gene. The CDR3 contains 14 residues. Per germline, CDR1 SNHLY and CDR2 FYNNEI. V was pared by 4 bases and J by 6 bases, with 15 bases between. CDR3 protein: CASSGSAGGSEAFF. In DNA form, the CDR3 reads TGTGCCAGCAGTGGTTCCGCGGGAGGATCTGAAGCTTTCTTT.

The sample holds a few counts of this clonotype. The V gene is TRBV19, the J gene TRBJ1-2, with D possibly being TRBD1 (5 bases). V lost 6 bases to trimming and J lost 3 bases, with 14 bases between them. CDR3 length equals 14 residues. CDR1 and CDR2 from the germline V gene are LNHDA and SQIVND (reference sequence). The CDR3 DNA follows: TGTGCCAGTAGGCTCCAGGGAGGGGACTATGGCTACACCTTC. It yields the protein CASRLQGGDYGYTF.

A few counts support this clonotype. This rearrangement joins TRBV20-1 to TRBJ1-6, with a tentative D call TRBD1 (5 bases). The CDR3 contains 14 residues. Trimming cost V 7 bases and J 7 bases, with 17 bases left between them. The germline gives CDR1 DFQATT, CDR2 SNEGSKA (reference sequence). CDR3: CSDYQGRPNSPLHF. The CDR3 bases are TGCAGTGATTACCAGGGACGGCCGAATTCACCCCTCCACTTT.

This clonotype was seen ten or more times. The gene calls are TRBV6-1 and TRBJ1-5; 10 bases map to TRBD1. CDR1 MNHNS and CDR2 SASEGT come from the germline V gene. Trimming took 7 bases from V and 4 from J; bases not matched to a gene: 7. The CDR3 is 15 residues long. Here the CDR3 DNA reads TGTGCCAGCACCCCGGGACAGGGGTCAAATCAGCCCCAGCATTTT. Protein sequence: CASTPGQGSNQPQHF.

This clonotype has only a few counts. The DNA of the CDR3 is TGCAGTGCTAGAGTCGGCCGTGGAGAATACGAGCAGTACTTC. Protein: CSARVGRGEYEQYF. V and J are TRBV20-1 and TRBJ2-7; no reliable D call. The CDR3 runs to 14 residues. V was shortened by 1 base and J by 4 bases, with 14 bases between the two germline ends. Germline V gives CDR1 DFQATT, CDR2 SNEGSKA (reference sequence).

This chain connects TRBV27 to TRBJ1-6, with no clear D. This CDR3 is built from 13 residues. The V and J ends lost 2 bases and 7 bases respectively, with 6 bases between them. CDR1 and CDR2 (germline): MNHEY, SMNVEV (reference sequence). The CDR3 nucleotides are TGTGCCAGCAGTTTAAAGGTCAATTCACCCCTCCACTTT. It translates to CASSLKVNSPLHF.

The chain is built from TRBV7-8 and TRBJ2-6; maybe TRBD2 (5 bases). Germline loops: CDR1 SGHVS, CDR2 FQNEAQ. V was shortened by 3 bases and J by 0 bases, with 15 bases between the two germline ends. The CDR3 totals 18 residues. CDR3 loop: CASSLREHQSSGANVLTF. For the CDR3, the DNA is TGTGCCAGCAGCTTGAGGGAACACCAAAGCTCTGGGGCCAACGTCCTGACTTTC.

This clonotype has at least ten counts. The chain uses TRBV11-2 and TRBJ2-1, with 10 positions matching TRBD2. The trim removed 5 bases at V and 7 bases at J, leaving 8 bases unmatched. Germline V gene sequence: CDR1 SGHAT, CDR2 FQNNGV. The CDR3 totals 15 residues. Here the CDR3 DNA reads TGTGCCAGCAGCGCTAGCGGGGGATCGCTTAATGAGCAGTTCTTC. It yields the protein CASSASGGSLNEQFF. Based on the CDR3 plus reference TRBV11-2 and TRBJ2-1, the full variable domain is EAGVAQSPRYKIIEKRQSVAFWCNPISGHATLYWYQQILGQGPKLLIQFQNNGVVDDSQLPKDRFSAERLKGVDSTLKIQPAKLEDSAVYLCASSASGGSLNEQFFGPGTRLTVL.

The table lists this clonotype with a few counts. The V call is TRBV3-1, the J call TRBJ1-2, with D perhaps matching TRBD1 (6 bases). V lost 4 bases and J 8 bases, leaving 23 bases between the germline ends. CDR3 length equals 16 residues. The germline V gene encodes CDR1 LGHDT and CDR2 YNNKEL (reference sequence). CDR3 sequence reads: CASSLNGETGKQGYTF. The CDR3 DNA reads TGTGCCAGCAGCCTCAATGGGGAAACAGGGAAACAAGGCTACACCTTC.

V gene TRBV19 combines with J gene TRBJ2-1; 9 positions agree with TRBD2. V was clipped by 3 bases and J by 4 bases; unmatched bases: 7. In germline, CDR1 is LNHDA, CDR2 SQIVND (reference sequence). There are 16 residues in the CDR3. CDR3 in amino acids: CASSMPGLATYNEQFF. Here the CDR3 DNA reads TGTGCCAGTAGTATGCCGGGACTAGCTACTTACAATGAGCAGTTCTTC.

Regarding this clonotype: A much larger clone lies one base from this, so it may be a read error. The chain joins TRBV20-1 to TRBJ1-2, with 8 bases identical to TRBD1. CDR1 is DFQATT and CDR2 is SNEGSKA in the germline V gene (reference sequence). This CDR3 comprises 16 residues. The CDR3 region is CSARPTGGASNYGHTF. For the CDR3, the DNA is TGCAGTGCTAGACCTACAGGGGGGGCCTCTAACTATGGCCACACCTTC.

This clonotype has only a few counts. The junction shows a germline mismatch at one end, possibly a read error. The genes are TRBV2 and TRBJ2-7, with a tentative D call TRBD1 (6 bases). In germline, CDR1 is SNHLY, CDR2 FYNNEI. The length of the CDR3 is 14 residues. CDR3 protein: CASRQQGISSEQYF. CDR3 bases: TGTGCCAGCAGACAACAGGGTATATCCTCCGAGCAGTACTTC.

In its sample, this clonotype was seen once. The rearrangement links TRBV19 to TRBJ2-7; TRBD1 matches at 8 bases. The CDR3 contains 14 residues. Germline V gene lookup returns CDR1 LNHDA and CDR2 SQIVND (reference sequence). The ends lost 3 bases at V and 2 bases at J; junction bases unmatched: 3. The CDR3 loop reads CASSIEQGAYEQYF. As DNA, the CDR3 is TGTGCCAGTAGTATCGAACAGGGGGCCTACGAGCAGTACTTC.

Notes on this clonotype: Because the CDR3 is missing its conserved closing phenylalanine or tryptophan, this is likely a read error. The chain's CDR3 is CASFTGTGANEQFS. The CDR3 DNA follows: TGTGCCAGCTTCACCGGGACAGGGGCGAATGAGCAGTTCTCC. This chain uses TRBV18 with TRBJ2-1; 10 bases match TRBD1. CDR1 is KGHSH, CDR2 LQKENI, per germline. This CDR3 is built from 14 residues. V dropped 7 bases and J dropped 7; count of bases not matched to a gene: 7.

This clonotype was counted ten times or more. V gene TRBV12-3 or TRBV12-4 combines with J gene TRBJ2-7, with 14 bases matching TRBD2. This CDR3 has 18 amino acids. The ends lost 3 bases at V and 4 bases at J; junction bases unmatched: 11. The CDR3 DNA reads as TGTGCCAGCAGTTTCGGACTAGCGGGAGGTCAGTCTCGGTACGAGCAGTACTTC. Amino acid sequence: CASSFGLAGGQSRYEQYF.